The 30 T cell receptor beta chains below come from one sample, sequenced in a study of blood T cell repertoires in COVID-19. Sequencing was performed with immunoSEQ multiplex PCR; in TCRdb, only in-frame clones are kept and a portion is missing. The sample records just under 65,000 clones, roughly 80% being singletons. The source material was peripheral blood. These receptor sequences come from a man between 60 and 75 years old with COVID-19, enrolled during active disease.

This rearrangement joins TRBV12-2 to TRBJ2-1; the table names TRBD1, a call not compared with the DNA. TRBV12-2 is listed as a pseudogene. This CDR3 spans 15 amino acids. The CDR3 loop is CASRLGAGDYNEQFF. The CDR3 nucleotides read TGTGCAAGTCGCTTAGGAGCAGGGGATTACAATGAGCAGTTCTTC.

CDR3 in DNA: TGTGCCAGCAGTGAAATCGGGCAGGGTTATTCACCCCTCCACTTT. Translated: CASSEIGQGYSPLHF. The V and J genes are TRBV2 and TRBJ1-6; TRBD1 might be the D (5 bases). The CDR3 loop spans 15 amino acids. With 2 bases removed from V and 8 bases from J, the gap between germline ends came to 13 bases. The germline CDR1 and CDR2 sequences are SNHLY and FYNNEI.

The chain carries TRBV14 and TRBJ2-5; no clear D. Germline V CDR1 and CDR2: SGHDN, FVKESK. V was cut by 6 bases and J by 9 bases, with 20 bases left in between. The length of the CDR3 is 14 residues. The CDR3 DNA is TGTGCCAGCAGTTCCGAGGCCTATTCGTGGGCCCAGTACTTC. Its translation is CASSSEAYSWAQYF.

The chain is built from TRBV7-2 and TRBJ1-1; 8 bases line up with TRBD1. CDR3 size: 15 residues. CDR1 SGHTA and CDR2 FQGNSA come from the germline V gene. With 4 bases clipped from V and 3 bases from J, the junction kept 7 bases outside the gene matches. The CDR3 DNA reads as TGTGCCAGCAGCTGGAAGCAGGGGGCGGACACTGAAGCTTTCTTT. It translates to CASSWKQGADTEAFF.

This clone has ten or more counts. The chain recombines TRBV28 with TRBJ1-5; TRBD1 is a possible D gene (5 bases). CDR1 is MDHEN and CDR2 is SYDVKM in the germline V gene. The ends were cut back, 5 bases at V and 0 bases at J, with 11 bases in the middle. This CDR3 region has 15 residues. CDR3 in DNA: TGTGCCAGCAGTCCAGGCGGGACTAGCAATCAGCCCCAGCATTTT. Amino acids: CASSPGGTSNQPQHF.

The chain uses TRBV5-5 and TRBJ2-2; D might be TRBD2 (5 bases). The CDR3 consists of 17 residues. Per the germline V gene, CDR1 is SGHKS and CDR2 is YYEKEE (reference sequence). Trimming removed 1 base from V and 1 base from J, with 14 bases in between. The DNA for the CDR3 is TGTGCCAGCAGCTTGCAAAGGAGTGGGAGGAACACCGGGGAGCTGTTTTTT. The encoded protein is CASSLQRSGRNTGELFF.

The CDR3 bases are TGTGCCAGCAGTTTGGAGGGTGTAGATACGCAGTATTTT. This translates into CASSLEGVDTQYF. This chain uses TRBV27 with TRBJ2-3, with D perhaps matching TRBD2 (6 bases). The CDR3 has 13 residues. Trimming stripped 3 bases from V and 5 bases from J, with 9 bases between. The germline V gene encodes CDR1 MNHEY and CDR2 SMNVEV (reference sequence).

V usage is TRBV4-1 and J usage is TRBJ1-4; TRBD1 might be the D (5 bases). Germline V gene sequence: CDR1 MGHRA, CDR2 YSYEKL. V dropped 1 base and J dropped 7 bases, with 13 bases sitting between them. The CDR3 is 15 amino acids. CDR3 DNA sequence: TGCGCCAGCAGCCAAGGGGAGGCCGGGGGTGAAAAACTGTTTTTT. Its protein is CASSQGEAGGEKLFF.

The chain carries TRBV6-5 and TRBJ2-5; D remains ambiguous. This CDR3 has 11 residues. V was pared by 10 bases and J by 5 bases, with 11 bases between. Germline CDR1 reads MNHEY; CDR2 reads SVGAGI. Here the CDR3 DNA reads TGTGCCACCCTCATCGGGGAGACCCAGTACTTC. Amino acid sequence: CATLIGETQYF.

The chain is built from TRBV19 and TRBJ1-1, with TRBD1 matching over 10 bases. V trimming: 5 bases; J trimming: 12 bases; junction bases outside the gene matches: 9. The CDR3 has 13 residues. The germline V gene encodes CDR1 LNHDA and CDR2 SQIVND (reference sequence). This CDR3 reads CASSPWDRGKTFF. CDR3 nucleotide sequence: TGTGCCAGTAGTCCTTGGGACAGGGGCAAGACTTTCTTT.

The rearrangement links TRBV10-1 to TRBJ2-7; D is ambiguous. The CDR3 loop spans 12 amino acids. Per the germline V gene, CDR1 is WNHNN and CDR2 is SYGVQD (reference sequence). Trimming shortened V by 0 bases and J by 7 bases, and 7 bases separated the two germline ends. CDR3 protein: CASSESVREQYF. The CDR3 nucleotides read TGCGCCAGCAGTGAGTCGGTCAGGGAGCAGTACTTC.

The chain couples TRBV29-1 to TRBJ1-4, with 7 nucleotides matching TRBD1. Looked up from germline, CDR1 is SQVTM and CDR2 is ANQGSEA. This CDR3 spans 13 amino acids. Trimming cost V 6 bases and J 4 bases; bases outside gene matches: 5. In DNA form, the CDR3 reads TGCAGCGTCCCGGGACAGCTTAATGAAAAACTGTTTTTT. This encodes CSVPGQLNEKLFF.

The chain has TRBV9 and TRBJ2-7; 9 bases agree with TRBD1. From germline, CDR1 is SGDLS and CDR2 YYNGEE. Trimming removed 0 bases from V and 5 bases from J; junction bases left unmatched: 12. This CDR3 is built from 17 residues. The CDR3 nucleotides are TGTGCCAGCAGCGTAGGGACAGGGGCACGCTACATCGACGAGCAGTACTTC. Translating it yields CASSVGTGARYIDEQYF.

The V gene is TRBV27, the J gene TRBJ2-3, with D perhaps matching TRBD1 (6 bases). Looked up from germline, CDR1 is MNHEY and CDR2 is SMNVEV (reference sequence). The CDR3 totals 11 residues. Between the trimmed V and J ends, which lost 8 bases and 4 bases, there was a span of 7 bases. CDR3 sequence reads: CASDRPDTQYF. CDR3 bases: TGTGCCAGCGACAGGCCAGATACGCAGTATTTT.

The chain carries TRBV5-5 and TRBJ2-7, with TRBD1 identical over 8 bases. Per germline, CDR1 SGHKS and CDR2 YYEKEE (reference sequence). V shed 0 bases, J shed 1 base, and the junction held 0 bases outside the gene matches. The CDR3 covers 14 residues. The CDR3 DNA follows: TGTGCCAGCAGCTTGGGACAGGGGTCCTACGAGCAGTACTTC. This encodes CASSLGQGSYEQYF.

In its sample, this clone was seen once. The chain combines TRBV19 with TRBJ1-3; a weak D match, TRBD1 (5 bases). CDR1 is LNHDA, CDR2 SQIVND, per germline (reference sequence). The CDR3 contains 16 residues. V was cut by 7 bases and J by 1 base, with 17 bases left in between. CDR3 in amino acids: CASTTIQAGSGNTIYF. CDR3 bases: TGTGCCAGTACCACAATACAGGCCGGGTCTGGAAACACCATATATTTT. Based on the CDR3 plus reference TRBV19 and TRBJ1-3, the full variable domain is DGGITQSPKYLFRKEGQNVTLSCEQNLNHDAMYWYRQDPGQGLRLIYYSQIVNDFQKGDIAEGYSVSREKKESFPLTVTSAQKNPTAFYLCASTTIQAGSGNTIYFGEGSWLTVV.

The rearrangement links TRBV28 to TRBJ1-1; 9 nucleotides match TRBD1. J was trimmed by 6 bases and V by 4 bases; bases with no gene match: 9. The CDR3 sequence is 15 residues long. Germline V gene data show CDR1 as MDHEN and CDR2 as SYDVKM. The CDR3 DNA follows: TGTGCCAGCAGTTCCTACCCACAGGGGGCCGCTGAAGCTTTCTTT. Encoded protein: CASSSYPQGAAEAFF.

V is TRBV27 and J is TRBJ2-7; 7 positions match TRBD1. In germline, CDR1 is MNHEY, CDR2 SMNVEV (reference sequence). Unmatched junction bases numbered 9, after V lost 6 bases and J lost 1 base. The CDR3 covers 15 residues. CDR3 coding DNA: TGTGCCAGCAGGCCGACAGGGATTGGGTCCTACGAGCAGTACTTC. As protein: CASRPTGIGSYEQYF.

A few counts support this clone. This rearrangement joins TRBV7-9 to TRBJ1-3, with 7 bases fitting TRBD1. The CDR3 is 16 residues long. The germline V gene has CDR1 SEHNR and CDR2 FQNEAQ (reference sequence). V shed 5 bases, J shed 0 bases, and the junction held 7 bases outside the gene matches. Here the CDR3 reads CASSDGTEYSGNTIYF. CDR3 bases: TGTGCCAGCAGCGACGGGACAGAATACTCTGGAAACACCATATATTTT.

This clone was counted ten times or more. V usage is TRBV25-1 and J usage is TRBJ1-1; no firm D call. This CDR3 has 13 amino acids. V lost 3 bases and J lost 6, with 11 bases in between. CDR1 is MGHDK and CDR2 is SYGVNS in the germline V gene. This chain's CDR3 is CASSDPRHSEAFF. The CDR3 DNA sequence: TGTGCCAGCAGTGATCCCCGACACTCTGAAGCTTTCTTT. Combining the CDR3 with reference TRBV25-1 and TRBJ1-1 gives the whole variable domain EADIYQTPRYLVIGTGKKITLECSQTMGHDKMYWYQQDPGMELHLIHYSYGVNSTEKGDLSSESTVSRIRTEHFPLTLESARPSHTSQYLCASSDPRHSEAFFGQGTRLTVV.

This chain uses TRBV6-5 with TRBJ1-1, with TRBD1 as a possible D gene (5 bases). The V gene lost 5 bases and the J gene lost 1 base, with 11 bases spanning the gap. Germline CDR1 MNHEY, CDR2 SVGAGI. CDR3 length: 14 residues. CDR3 DNA: TGTGCCAGCAGTACAGGATGGGGGAACACTGAAGCTTTCTTT. Protein sequence: CASSTGWGNTEAFF.

V is TRBV5-1 and J is TRBJ2-2; D unclear. The CDR3 loop spans 13 amino acids. CDR1 is SGHRS and CDR2 is YFSETQ in the germline V gene. The V gene lost 5 bases and the J gene lost 6 bases, with 11 bases spanning the gap. Written as DNA, the CDR3 is TGCGCCAGCAGTAATCACGGGTCCGGGGAGCTGTTTTTT. This translates into CASSNHGSGELFF.

This clone showed up just a few times. The chain links TRBV5-1 to TRBJ1-1; 10 bases are shared with TRBD1. The CDR3 is 14 amino acids. CDR1 is SGHRS and CDR2 is YFSETQ in the germline V gene. V shed 3 bases, J shed 9 bases, and the junction held 8 bases outside the gene matches. The CDR3 loop is CASSSGQGILKAFF. The CDR3 DNA is TGCGCCAGCAGCTCGGGACAGGGGATACTAAAAGCTTTCTTT.

This clone was recorded only once. The chain employs TRBV19 and TRBJ1-5; a possible D gene is TRBD1 (5 bases). Trimming stripped 3 bases from V and 0 bases from J, with 12 bases between. The CDR3 is 16 residues long. Germline lookup yields CDR1 LNHDA and CDR2 SQIVND (reference sequence). The CDR3 is CASSISHRYSNQPQHF. DNA of the CDR3: TGTGCCAGTAGTATTTCCCACAGGTATAGCAATCAGCCCCAGCATTTT.

V usage is TRBV9 and J usage is TRBJ1-2; TRBD1 agrees at 8 bases. The germline V gene has CDR1 SGDLS and CDR2 YYNGEE. J lost 6 bases, V lost 3 bases, and 7 bases had no gene match. The CDR3 totals 14 residues. The CDR3 bases are TGTGCCAGCAGCGCCTCACAGGGGGAAGATGGCTACACCTTC. This encodes CASSASQGEDGYTF. Full variable domain (rest looked up from reference TRBV9 and TRBJ1-2): DSGVTQTPKHLITATGQRVTLRCSPRSGDLSVYWYQQSLDQGLQFLIQYYNGEERAKGNILERFSAQQFPDLHSELNLSSLELGDSALYFCASSASQGEDGYTFGSGTRLTVV.

The V and J genes are TRBV11-2 and TRBJ2-1; D may be TRBD2 (5 bases). The germline V and J ends were trimmed by 7 bases and 2 bases, with 15 bases remaining between them. The CDR3 consists of 15 residues. Germline V gene data show CDR1 as SGHAT and CDR2 as FQNNGV. CDR3 sequence (DNA): TGTGCCAGCACCAAAACCGGGGTGACCTACAATGAGCAGTTCTTC. Amino acid sequence: CASTKTGVTYNEQFF.

This clone was seen a single time. This sequence joins TRBV19 and TRBJ2-7, with a weak D call TRBD1 (5 bases). V shed 7 bases and J shed 3 bases, with 7 bases lying between them. CDR3 length: 11 amino acids. Germline V CDR1 and CDR2: LNHDA, SQIVND (reference sequence). CDR3 DNA sequence: TGTGCCAGTAAAACAGGCTACGAGCAGTACTTC. This gives the protein CASKTGYEQYF.

The chain couples TRBV7-9 to TRBJ2-1; 12 bases map to TRBD1. The germline CDR1 and CDR2 sequences are SEHNR and FQNEAQ (reference sequence). The trim removed 1 base at V and 8 bases at J, leaving 15 bases unmatched. This CDR3 spans 19 amino acids. CDR3 loop: CASSLVAGLGTGGFDEQFF. The CDR3 coding sequence is TGTGCCAGCAGCTTAGTTGCGGGTTTGGGGACAGGGGGCTTTGATGAGCAGTTCTTC.

The CDR3 protein is CSAVGQRNTEAFF. CDR3 DNA: TGCAGCGCCGTGGGACAGAGGAACACTGAAGCTTTCTTT. The chain recombines TRBV29-1 with TRBJ1-1; 7 nucleotides line up with TRBD1. The CDR3 has 13 residues. The V segment lost 7 bases and the J segment 1 base; nucleotides outside the gene matches: 6. CDR1 and CDR2 from the germline V gene are SQVTM and ANQGSEA.

This clone was counted a few times. CDR3 in DNA: TGTGCCAGCAGCTTATCACAGGGTAGGACAGATACGCAGTATTTT. Translating it yields CASSLSQGRTDTQYF. This chain uses TRBV11-1 with TRBJ2-3; D perhaps matches TRBD1 (6 bases). The CDR3 consists of 15 residues. Germline V gene sequence: CDR1 SGHAT, CDR2 FQDESV (reference sequence). V was clipped by 2 bases and J by 3 bases, with 12 bases between them.